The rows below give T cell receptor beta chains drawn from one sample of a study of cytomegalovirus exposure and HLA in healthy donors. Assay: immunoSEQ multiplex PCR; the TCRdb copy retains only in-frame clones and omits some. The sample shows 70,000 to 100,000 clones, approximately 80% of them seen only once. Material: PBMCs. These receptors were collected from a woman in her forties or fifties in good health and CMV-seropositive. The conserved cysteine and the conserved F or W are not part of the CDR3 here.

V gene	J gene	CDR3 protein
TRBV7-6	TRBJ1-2	ASSHFPGHRSNYGYT
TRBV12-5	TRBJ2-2	ASSGTGFTGELF
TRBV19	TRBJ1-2	ASRVWALTGNSGYT
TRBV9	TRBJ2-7	ASSVGRVDSEQY
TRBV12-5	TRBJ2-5	ASGLPQGAQETQY
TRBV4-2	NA	ASSQDHSGDYEQY
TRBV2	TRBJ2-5	ASSPAGGFETQY
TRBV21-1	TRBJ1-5	ASSRRDRGSNQPQH
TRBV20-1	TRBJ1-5	SARAGQPQH
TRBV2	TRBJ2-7	ASSQGLAGRDYEQY
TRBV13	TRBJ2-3	ASSSWAGGVRTDTQY